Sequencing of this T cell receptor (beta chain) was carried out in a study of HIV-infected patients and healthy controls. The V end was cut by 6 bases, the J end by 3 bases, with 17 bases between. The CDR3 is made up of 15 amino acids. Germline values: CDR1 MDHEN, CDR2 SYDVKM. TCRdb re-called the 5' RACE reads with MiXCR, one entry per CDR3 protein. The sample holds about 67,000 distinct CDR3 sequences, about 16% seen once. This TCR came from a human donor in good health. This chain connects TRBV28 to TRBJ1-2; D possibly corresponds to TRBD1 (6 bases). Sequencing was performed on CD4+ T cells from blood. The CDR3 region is CASSPRTGSYYGYTF. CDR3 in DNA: TGTGCCAGCAGCCCCCGCACAGGGTCTTACTATGGCTACACCTTC.